These T cell receptor beta chains were read from a single sample in a study of identical twins. TCRdb reanalysed the 5' RACE reads using MiXCR and keeps one entry per CDR3 protein. Seen here are just over 500,000 distinct CDR3 sequences, around 20% observed once, and the top ten hold 0.91%. The same data also contributed to another study, on T cells expressing NK-cell markers.

Material: CD4+ T cells sorted from blood. The receptors originated from a woman younger than 30 in good health. Both conserved end residues are part of each CDR3. The D gene is left open where the match is weak. Some rows mark clone size as missing; the rest say once, few, many or name a class of expanded clone.

v_gene: TRBV5-1
d_gene: -
abundance: few
j_gene: TRBJ2-5
CDR3nt: TGCGCCAGCAGCAACCCCCATGGAAGACAAGAGACCCAGTACTTC
CDR3aa: CASSNPHGRQETQYF

v_gene: TRBV6-1
d_gene: -
abundance: many
j_gene: TRBJ1-3
CDR3nt: TGTGCCAGCAGAGCGACACTTACTGGAAACACCATATATTTT
CDR3aa: CASRATLTGNTIYF

v_gene: TRBV12-3/TRBV12-4
d_gene: -
abundance: -
j_gene: TRBJ2-1
CDR3nt: TGTGCCAGCAGTTTTTACAGGGAGGCGACTGAGCAGTTCTTC
CDR3aa: CASSFYREATEQFF

v_gene: TRBV6-1
d_gene: TRBD2
abundance: few
j_gene: TRBJ2-7
CDR3nt: TGTGCCAGCACCGAAGGACTAGCGGATTACGAGCAGTACTTC
CDR3aa: CASTEGLADYEQYF

v_gene: TRBV12-3/TRBV12-4
d_gene: -
abundance: many
j_gene: TRBJ1-1
CDR3nt: TGTGCCAGCAGTTCCACAGGGTACACTGAAGCTTTCTTT
CDR3aa: CASSSTGYTEAFF

v_gene: TRBV7-7
d_gene: -
abundance: few
j_gene: TRBJ2-7
CDR3nt: TGTGCTAGCAGCTTAAGCAGAAACTACGAGCAGTACTTC
CDR3aa: CASSLSRNYEQYF

v_gene: TRBV7-7
d_gene: -
abundance: few
j_gene: TRBJ2-5
CDR3nt: TGTGCTAGCAGCTTAAATTTTCCAGGGGAGACCCAGTACTTC
CDR3aa: CASSLNFPGETQYF

v_gene: TRBV12-3/TRBV12-4
d_gene: -
abundance: few
j_gene: TRBJ2-6
CDR3nt: TGTGCCAGCAGATCCATGATGGGGACTGGGGCCAACGTCCTGACTTTC
CDR3aa: CASRSMMGTGANVLTF

v_gene: TRBV5-1
d_gene: TRBD2
abundance: -
j_gene: TRBJ2-3
CDR3nt: TGCGCCAGCAGCGACGGGACTAGCGGCTACACAGATACGCAGTATTTT
CDR3aa: CASSDGTSGYTDTQYF

v_gene: TRBV12-3/TRBV12-4
d_gene: -
abundance: few
j_gene: TRBJ1-2
CDR3nt: TGTGCCAGCAGTTCACCCGGGGGAGGGGACTATGGCTACACCTTC
CDR3aa: CASSSPGGGDYGYTF

v_gene: TRBV20-1
d_gene: TRBD2
abundance: -
j_gene: TRBJ2-7
CDR3nt: TGCAGTGCTAGGATGACTAGCGGGAGCTACGAGCAGTACTTC
CDR3aa: CSARMTSGSYEQYF

v_gene: TRBV20-1
d_gene: -
abundance: many
j_gene: TRBJ2-5
CDR3nt: TGCAGTGCCCTACGAGACTGGAAACAAGAGACCCAGTACTTC
CDR3aa: CSALRDWKQETQYF

v_gene: TRBV7-9
d_gene: -
abundance: few
j_gene: TRBJ1-2
CDR3nt: TGTGCCAGCAGCTCCAACGATTTCTATGGCTACACCTTC
CDR3aa: CASSSNDFYGYTF

v_gene: TRBV9
d_gene: TRBD1
abundance: -
j_gene: TRBJ2-5
CDR3nt: TGTGCCAGCAGCCTCTGGACAGGGCAACAAGAGACCCAGTACTTC
CDR3aa: CASSLWTGQQETQYF

v_gene: TRBV5-5
d_gene: -
abundance: -
j_gene: TRBJ2-3
CDR3nt: TGTGCCAGCAGCCTAGGATTGGGGATCCGCACAGATACGCAGTATTTT
CDR3aa: CASSLGLGIRTDTQYF

v_gene: TRBV6-1
d_gene: TRBD2
abundance: -
j_gene: TRBJ2-5
CDR3nt: TGTGCCAGCAGGGGACTAGCCACGGGGGAGGAGACCCAGTACTTC
CDR3aa: CASRGLATGEETQYF

v_gene: TRBV12-3/TRBV12-4
d_gene: -
abundance: -
j_gene: TRBJ1-2
CDR3nt: TGTGCCAGCAGCCGGTCGGGTAGCTATGGCTACACCTTC
CDR3aa: CASSRSGSYGYTF

v_gene: TRBV7-2
d_gene: -
abundance: few
j_gene: TRBJ2-1
CDR3nt: TGTGCCAGCAGCGCGGATAGGGGGGGGTCCTACAATGAGCAGTTCTTC
CDR3aa: CASSADRGGSYNEQFF

v_gene: TRBV9
d_gene: -
abundance: -
j_gene: TRBJ1-6
CDR3nt: TGTGCCAGCAGCACGGCGAGCTCCTATAATTCACCCCTCCACTTT
CDR3aa: CASSTASSYNSPLHF

v_gene: TRBV25-1
d_gene: -
abundance: -
j_gene: TRBJ1-2
CDR3nt: TGTGCCAGCTCACAGGTGAACTATGGCTACACCTTC
CDR3aa: CASSQVNYGYTF

v_gene: TRBV6-1
d_gene: TRBD2
abundance: few
j_gene: TRBJ2-1
CDR3nt: TGTGCCAGCAGTCAATACCGGGAGGGAAGGAATGAGCAGTTCTTC
CDR3aa: CASSQYREGRNEQFF

v_gene: TRBV5-1
d_gene: TRBD1
abundance: few
j_gene: TRBJ2-1
CDR3nt: TGCGCCAGCAGCAAGGGACAGCTATACAATGAGCAGTTCTTC
CDR3aa: CASSKGQLYNEQFF

v_gene: TRBV5-1
d_gene: TRBD2
abundance: -
j_gene: TRBJ2-2
CDR3nt: TGCGCCAGCAGCCCACGGTCTAGCGGGAGGCCTTACACCGGGGAGCTGTTTTTT
CDR3aa: CASSPRSSGRPYTGELFF

v_gene: TRBV21-1
d_gene: -
abundance: -
j_gene: TRBJ1-1
CDR3nt: TGTGCCAGCAGCAAAAGTCATAACACTGAAGCTTTCTTT
CDR3aa: CASSKSHNTEAFF

v_gene: TRBV29-1
d_gene: -
abundance: few
j_gene: TRBJ1-2
CDR3nt: TGCAGCGTTGGCACGTGGGAAAGGGGGGGCTACACCTTC
CDR3aa: CSVGTWERGGYTF

v_gene: TRBV19
d_gene: TRBD2
abundance: -
j_gene: TRBJ2-7
CDR3nt: TGTGCCAGTAGTCGCTACACTAGCGGGAGGGCTCAAGGGTCCTACGAGCAGTACTTC
CDR3aa: CASSRYTSGRAQGSYEQYF

v_gene: TRBV27
d_gene: -
abundance: few
j_gene: TRBJ1-5
CDR3nt: TGTGCCAGCAGTTTTGGGACGGCGGATCAGCCCCAGCATTTT
CDR3aa: CASSFGTADQPQHF

v_gene: TRBV12-3/TRBV12-4
d_gene: -
abundance: few
j_gene: TRBJ1-6
CDR3nt: TGTGCCAGCAGTTTAGCTCCGGGATACCTCCACTTT
CDR3aa: CASSLAPGYLHF

v_gene: TRBV5-1
d_gene: TRBD1
abundance: -
j_gene: TRBJ1-4
CDR3nt: TGCGCCAGCAGACCGACAGGGAGGGAAAAACTGTTTTTT
CDR3aa: CASRPTGREKLFF

v_gene: TRBV6-5
d_gene: -
abundance: -
j_gene: TRBJ2-1
CDR3nt: TGTGCCAGCAGTTCCGGTGGGGGGCAGTTCTTC
CDR3aa: CASSSGGGQFF

v_gene: TRBV12-3/TRBV12-4
d_gene: TRBD1
abundance: few
j_gene: TRBJ1-2
CDR3nt: TGTGCCAGCAGTTACGGACAGGGCGGCCCCGTTAACTATGGCTACACCTTC
CDR3aa: CASSYGQGGPVNYGYTF

v_gene: TRBV27
d_gene: TRBD1
abundance: -
j_gene: TRBJ1-6
CDR3nt: TGTGCCAGCAGACCGGACAGGGCGAGCTCCTATAATTCACCCCTCCACTTT
CDR3aa: CASRPDRASSYNSPLHF

v_gene: TRBV12-3/TRBV12-4
d_gene: -
abundance: few
j_gene: TRBJ2-4
CDR3nt: TGTGCCAGCAGTTTACGGGGGCAAAACATTCAGTACTTC
CDR3aa: CASSLRGQNIQYF

v_gene: TRBV5-1
d_gene: TRBD2
abundance: -
j_gene: TRBJ2-5
CDR3nt: TGCGCCAGCAGCTTGGGACTAGCGGGAGGGATAGAGACCCAGTACTTC
CDR3aa: CASSLGLAGGIETQYF

v_gene: TRBV20-1
d_gene: -
abundance: few
j_gene: TRBJ1-3
CDR3nt: TGCAGTGCTAGAGATCCTCGGACAGTCAGCTCTGGAAACACCATATATTTT
CDR3aa: CSARDPRTVSSGNTIYF

v_gene: TRBV7-2
d_gene: TRBD1
abundance: -
j_gene: TRBJ1-2
CDR3nt: TGTGCCAGCAGCTTGGGACAGGGGACCGAAGCCTATGGCTACACCTTC
CDR3aa: CASSLGQGTEAYGYTF